The clone carrying this T cell receptor beta chain was counted a few times. The donors' regimen was nivolumab, ipilimumab, aspirin, low-dose cyclophosphamide and low-dose radiotherapy. Eligible patients bore advanced solid tumors devoid of tumor-infiltrating lymphocytes. Both TCRalpha and TCRbeta chains were reverse transcribed with V-gene-specific primers. TCR amplification ran 15 to 20 PCR cycles using constant-region and V-primer adapter primers. Amplification of isolated mRNA was accomplished via in vitro transcription. TCRdb recomputed calls from the reads with MiXCR, one row per CDR3 protein. The profile covers approximately 14,000 distinct CDR3 sequences, with under 80% appearing a single time and 4% to 5.5% taken by the ten largest. The sample originates from a study of low-dose radiotherapy and immunotherapy resistance in tumors. In the study overall: Intravenous cyclophosphamide 200 mg/m2 was given every two weeks, one day before radiation and immunotherapy.

This CDR3 has 13 residues. Germline V gene sequence: CDR1 MNHEY, CDR2 SVGEGT. After removal of 4 bases from V and 7 bases from J, the junction contained 4 bases not matched to a gene. This receptor was identified in a human donor with advanced metastatic prostate, ovarian, gallbladder or colorectal cancer (not recorded which). This table probably holds off-target reads from a library built for another chain. This chain uses TRBV6-2 or TRBV6-3 with TRBJ1-5; 7 bases map to TRBD1. CDR3 coding DNA: TGTGCCAGCAGTTCAGGGGGGAAGCAGCCCCAGCATTTT. Translation: CASSSGGKQPQHF.